This TCR beta chain was captured by sequencing in a study of T cell repertoires in cytomegalovirus infection (dated by TCRdb to the late 2010s). About the investigation overall: Donor HLA type was relevant to the analysis, as public TCR beta signatures indicated carriage of CMV infection together with the matching HLA type. The paper as a whole reports these results and caveats: Carriers of CMV infection plus the relevant HLA type were discriminated by the cumulative frequency of public TCR beta family members in the study cohort and in an independent approximately 360-donor cohort. In the ex vivo response, HLA-C-restricted CMV-specific TCR beta clonotypes were dominant, and in two of eight donors the single most frequent clonotype came from this HLA-C-restricted group.

This clonotype appeared a single time. What antigen it recognizes has not been identified. No base-level quality is on record; no much larger clone is a single base apart. Resting on one read, the evidence is weak. The sequencer listed for this sample is Illumina HiSeq 1500. TCRdb reran the public reads through fastp at Q25 and MiXCR, keeping productive beta chains. Every distinct CDR3 protein forms one entry, paired with its most common genes and DNA. The sample includes about 240,000 distinct CDR3 sequences, with roughly 12% observed a single time. 1.5% to 2% of the sample comes from the top ten. The junction shows trimming of 3 bases on V and 3 bases on J, and the gene matches do not reach 4 bases of it. The CDR3 starts with the cysteine, ends with the phenylalanine, and has 14 residues. Only the CDR3 portion is preserved as DNA: 42 bases, with reading frame beginning at the first base. For CDR1 and CDR2, the germline V gene lists SQVTM and ANQGSEA.

The clonotype was recovered from a human donor in good health (CMV status not recorded). Some clones in this sample may be carry-over from other donors' samples. Here the chain combines TRBV29-1 and TRBJ2-7; 11 central nucleotides agree with TRBD1. The material sequenced was PBMCs. The nucleotide sequence is given as TGCAGCGTTGATGTCGGGACAGGGGGCTACGAGCAGTACTTC. Its protein product is CSVDVGTGGYEQYF.